The sequence of this T cell receptor (beta chain) was determined in a study of T cells in Graves' hyperthyroidism and ophthalmopathy. The CDR3 length is 13 residues. Germline CDR1 reads KGHSH; CDR2 reads LQKENI. The V end was cut by 2 bases, the J end by 2 bases, with 6 bases between. This clonotype was counted at least ten times. Its antigen is still unknown. From RNA transcripts, TCR beta CDR3 regions were amplified. With the HTBI primer set, the TCR CDR3 went through a first round of RT-PCR. MiXCR was run by TCRdb on the multiplex PCR reads, yielding one entry per CDR3 protein. Among about 560,000 distinct CDR3 sequences listed, over 15% were seen once. The source of the PBMCs was around 10 ml of fresh peripheral blood. Study-level findings and limits: Ophthalmopathy, which appeared later, was predicted by the model a median approximately 6 months before onset.

The source of this sequence is a woman in her late teens or twenties with Graves' hyperthyroidism. Sequenced material: blood. The chain carries TRBV18 and TRBJ1-1; D may be TRBD1 (5 bases). The CDR3 bases are TGTGCCAGCTCACCAGACAGTAACACTGAAGCTTTCTTT. Protein: CASSPDSNTEAFF.